This TCR beta chain was captured by sequencing in a study of blood T cell repertoires in COVID-19. Profiling relied on immunoSEQ multiplex PCR, and the TCRdb table lists in-frame clones only, not all of them. The top ten hold under 6% of the sample, which has 110,000 to 150,000 clones, 85% to 90% seen once. The germline V gene has CDR1 SGHAT and CDR2 FQDESV (reference sequence). J gave up 3 bases and V 4 bases, and 2 bases lay outside the gene matches. CDR3 length equals 15 residues. This TCR derives from a human donor in a cohort sampled during active COVID-19. The chain combines TRBV11-1 with TRBJ2-1, with 11 bases that match TRBD1. Sequenced: peripheral blood. The CDR3 coding sequence is TGTGCCAGCAGCTCGGGACAGGGGGGCTACAATGAGCAGTTCTTC. It specifies CASSSGQGGYNEQFF.